The 17 T cell receptor beta chains below were found in one sample sequenced in a study of blood T cell repertoires in COVID-19. TCRdb's copy holds only in-frame clones and misses some; the assay was immunoSEQ multiplex PCR. The top ten hold about 8.4% of the sample, which has about 140,000 clones, over 60% seen once. What was sequenced was peripheral blood. The receptors shown here come from a woman between 45 and 60 years old with active or convalescent COVID-19.

This clone was counted only a few times. The chain uses TRBV5-4 and TRBJ2-7; D is unresolved. The CDR3 has 13 amino acids. The germline V gene has CDR1 SGHNT and CDR2 YYREEE (reference sequence). The ends were cut back, 0 bases at V and 4 bases at J, with 8 bases in the middle. For the CDR3, the DNA is TGTGCCAGCAGCTTGGGGGCAGGTTACGAGCAGTACTTC. It codes for CASSLGAGYEQYF.

Relative to its sample, this clone is medium-sized. The genes are TRBV15 and TRBJ2-7; 7 bases agree with TRBD1. CDR3 length equals 15 residues. The germline gives CDR1 LNHNV, CDR2 YYDKDF (reference sequence). Unmatched junction bases numbered 5, after V lost 1 base and J lost 2 bases. For the CDR3, the DNA is TGTGCCACCAGCAGAGGTCAACAGGGGACCTACGAGCAGTACTTC. Encoded protein: CATSRGQQGTYEQYF.

This clone was found many times. The chain combines TRBV7-3 with TRBJ1-2, with D tentatively TRBD1 (6 bases). The V gene's germline CDR1 is SGHTA and CDR2 FQGTGA. The CDR3 consists of 14 residues. The V gene lost 1 base and the J gene lost 8 bases, with 14 bases spanning the gap. The CDR3 nucleotides read TGTGCCAGCAGCTTAAGAGGCCAGGGGACCGGCTACACCTTC. Translation: CASSLRGQGTGYTF.

The chain couples TRBV7-8 to TRBJ1-3, with a tentative D call TRBD1 (5 bases). This CDR3 is 14 amino acids long. CDR1 is SGHVS and CDR2 is FQNEAQ in the germline V gene. The ends were cut back, 5 bases at V and 4 bases at J, with 12 bases in the middle. CDR3 in amino acids: CASSPGGSGNTIYF. The CDR3 bases are TGTGCCAGCAGCCCGGGGGGGTCGGGAAACACCATATATTTT.

The chain uses TRBV19 and TRBJ1-5; no definite D call. Germline V gene data show CDR1 as LNHDA and CDR2 as SQIVND (reference sequence). CDR3 length: 15 residues. The germline V and J ends were trimmed by 2 bases and 0 bases, with 8 bases remaining between them. The CDR3 sequence is CASSISRFSNQPQHF. In nucleotides, the CDR3 is TGTGCCAGTAGTATAAGCCGGTTTAGCAATCAGCCCCAGCATTTT.

This clone was detected a few times. The chain uses TRBV28 and TRBJ2-7; weak D call: TRBD2 (5 bases). Between the trimmed V and J ends, which lost 1 base and 1 base, there was a span of 17 bases. Germline V gene data show CDR1 as MDHEN and CDR2 as SYDVKM. This CDR3 has 17 amino acids. The CDR3 DNA reads TGTGCCAGCAGTTTATTCAAGGGCGGGTTTGGTTCCTACGAGCAGTACTTC. This gives the protein CASSLFKGGFGSYEQYF.

This clone was seen just once. The chain employs TRBV3-1 (or the pseudogene TRBV3-2) and TRBJ1-2; D perhaps matches TRBD1 (5 bases). From germline, CDR1 is LGHDT and CDR2 YNNKEL (reference sequence). The V end lost 5 bases, the J end lost 7 bases, and 8 bases lay between the germline ends. The CDR3 runs to 11 residues. CDR3 coding DNA: TGTGCCAGCAGCATCGGGGGTGGCTACACCTTC. Protein product: CASSIGGGYTF.

This sequence joins TRBV11-2 and TRBJ2-6, with 12 bases fitting TRBD1. Trimming removed 6 bases from V and 0 bases from J; junction bases left unmatched: 6. Germline V gene data show CDR1 as SGHAT and CDR2 as FQNNGV. The CDR3 spans 18 residues. CDR3 DNA sequence: TGTGCCAGCAGTCCCGGGACAGGGGGCTACTCTGGGGCCAACGTCCTGACTTTC. This gives the protein CASSPGTGGYSGANVLTF.

The chain links TRBV5-1 to TRBJ2-1, with TRBD2 matching 9 bases. CDR3 length equals 16 residues. The ends lost 4 bases at V and 6 bases at J; junction bases unmatched: 11. Germline V gene data show CDR1 as SGHRS and CDR2 as YFSETQ. The CDR3: CASSPEAGGGRNEQFF. DNA for the CDR3: TGCGCCAGCAGCCCCGAGGCGGGGGGGGGCCGCAATGAGCAGTTCTTC.

This chain uses TRBV6-5 with TRBJ2-1; possible D gene TRBD2, 6 bases. The ends were cut back, 6 bases at V and 7 bases at J, with 19 bases in the middle. The CDR3 runs to 15 residues. Germline lookup yields CDR1 MNHEY and CDR2 SVGAGI. The DNA for the CDR3 is TGTGCCAGCAGAACCGGGACTCAATTCCTGAATGAGCAGTTCTTC. Translating it yields CASRTGTQFLNEQFF.

The V gene is TRBV5-1, the J gene TRBJ1-1; tentative D call: TRBD1 (6 bases). This CDR3 region has 14 residues. Germline lookup yields CDR1 SGHRS and CDR2 YFSETQ. V was cut by 0 bases and J by 1 base, with 7 bases left in between. CDR3 residues: CASSLEDRNTEAFF. The DNA for the CDR3 is TGCGCCAGCAGCTTGGAGGACAGGAACACTGAAGCTTTCTTT.

The chain recombines TRBV29-1 with TRBJ1-6; 9 nucleotides agree with TRBD1. Germline assignment: CDR1 SQVTM and CDR2 ANQGSEA. The CDR3 extends over 14 amino acids. The ends lost 7 bases at V and 5 bases at J; junction bases unmatched: 6. CDR3: CSAWTGVDNSPLHF. For the CDR3, the DNA is TGCAGCGCTTGGACAGGGGTTGATAATTCACCCCTCCACTTT.

The rearrangement links TRBV4-3 to TRBJ1-1; D might be TRBD1 (6 bases). Germline lookup yields CDR1 LGHNA and CDR2 YSLEER. This CDR3 region has 14 residues. V lost 4 bases to trimming and J lost 5 bases, with 14 bases between them. CDR3 protein: CASSLSRGSTEAFF. The CDR3, as DNA: TGCGCCAGCAGCCTTTCCAGGGGTTCAACTGAAGCTTTCTTT.

This clone has just a few counts. The chain is built from TRBV7-2 and TRBJ1-2; the D is unclear. The CDR3 runs 15 residues. Per the germline V gene, CDR1 is SGHTA and CDR2 is FQGNSA. V dropped 1 base and J dropped 2 bases, with 11 bases sitting between them. CDR3 protein: CASSLGSGVNYGYTF. The CDR3, as DNA: TGTGCCAGCAGCTTAGGAAGCGGTGTAAACTATGGCTACACCTTC.

In its sample, this clone was seen once. The chain's CDR3 is CSVNTGTSGGRETQYF. Written as DNA, the CDR3 is TGCAGCGTTAATACCGGGACTAGCGGGGGGCGAGAGACCCAGTACTTC. The J gene is TRBJ2-5, the V gene TRBV29-1, with 15 nucleotides matching TRBD2. Trimming cost V 5 bases and J 4 bases; bases outside gene matches: 8. Germline lookup yields CDR1 SQVTM and CDR2 ANQGSEA. This CDR3 is 16 amino acids long.

CDR3 nucleotides: TGTGCCAGCAGCCCCCGGGTAGCGGGAGTTGAGACCCAGTACTTC. As protein: CASSPRVAGVETQYF. The J gene is TRBJ2-5, the V gene TRBV4-2; 9 nucleotides agree with TRBD2. V was clipped by 4 bases and J by 5 bases; unmatched bases: 8. The CDR3 has 15 residues. Germline CDR1 is LGHNA and CDR2 is YNFKEQ.

The chain couples TRBV15 to TRBJ2-5; TRBD1 matches 9 bases. This CDR3 has 15 amino acids. Germline values: CDR1 LNHNV, CDR2 YYDKDF (reference sequence). V lost 5 bases to trimming and J lost 2 bases; unmatched junction nucleotides: 6. CDR3 sequence reads: CATSPAGTGQETQYF. CDR3 DNA sequence: TGTGCCACCAGCCCCGCGGGGACAGGGCAAGAGACCCAGTACTTC.